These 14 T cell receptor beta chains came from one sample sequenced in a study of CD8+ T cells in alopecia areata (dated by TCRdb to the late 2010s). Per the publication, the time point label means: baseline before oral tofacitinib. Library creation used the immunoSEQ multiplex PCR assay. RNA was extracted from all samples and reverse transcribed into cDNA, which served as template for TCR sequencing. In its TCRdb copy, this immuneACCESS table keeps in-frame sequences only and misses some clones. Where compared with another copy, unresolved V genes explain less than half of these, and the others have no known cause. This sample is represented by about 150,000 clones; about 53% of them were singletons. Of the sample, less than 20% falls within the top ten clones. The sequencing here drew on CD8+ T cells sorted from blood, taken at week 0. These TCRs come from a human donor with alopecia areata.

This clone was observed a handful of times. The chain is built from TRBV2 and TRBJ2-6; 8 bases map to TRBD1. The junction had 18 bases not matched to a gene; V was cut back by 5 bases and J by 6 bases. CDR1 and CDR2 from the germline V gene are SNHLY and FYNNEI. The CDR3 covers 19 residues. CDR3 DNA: TGTGCCAGCAGTTCAAGTGGACAGGGTGACCTCTGGGAGGCCAACGTCCTGACTTTC. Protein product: CASSSSGQGDLWEANVLTF.

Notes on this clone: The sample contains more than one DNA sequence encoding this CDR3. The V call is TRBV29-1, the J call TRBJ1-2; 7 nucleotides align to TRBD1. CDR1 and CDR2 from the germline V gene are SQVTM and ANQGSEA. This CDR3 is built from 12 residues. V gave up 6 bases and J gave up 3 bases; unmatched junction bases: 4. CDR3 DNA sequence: TGCAGCGTGCCTGGACAGGACTATGGCTACACCTTC. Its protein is CSVPGQDYGYTF.

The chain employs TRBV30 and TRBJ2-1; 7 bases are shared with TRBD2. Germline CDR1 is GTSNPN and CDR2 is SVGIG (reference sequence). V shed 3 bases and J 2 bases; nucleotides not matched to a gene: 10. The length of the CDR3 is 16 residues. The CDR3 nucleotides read TGTGCCTGGAGGGGAAGGGACTACCATACCTACAATGAGCAGTTCTTC. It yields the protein CAWRGRDYHTYNEQFF. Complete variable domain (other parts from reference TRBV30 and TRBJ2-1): SQTIHQWPATLVQPVGSPLSLECTVEGTSNPNLYWYRQAAGRGLQLLFYSVGIGQISSEVPQNLSASRPQDRQFILSSKKLLLSDSGFYLCAWRGRDYHTYNEQFFGPGTRLTVL.

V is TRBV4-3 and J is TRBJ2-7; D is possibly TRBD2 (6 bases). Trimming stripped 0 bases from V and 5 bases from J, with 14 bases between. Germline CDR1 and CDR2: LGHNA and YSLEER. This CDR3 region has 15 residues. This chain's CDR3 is CASSQDGGKLDEQYF. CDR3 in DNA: TGCGCCAGCAGCCAAGATGGGGGGAAATTGGACGAGCAGTACTTC.

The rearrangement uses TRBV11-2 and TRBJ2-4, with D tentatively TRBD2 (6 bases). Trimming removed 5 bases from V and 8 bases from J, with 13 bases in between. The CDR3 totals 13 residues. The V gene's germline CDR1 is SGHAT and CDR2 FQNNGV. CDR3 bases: TGTGCCAGCAGCGTTGTGCGGGATGACATTCAGTACTTC. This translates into CASSVVRDDIQYF. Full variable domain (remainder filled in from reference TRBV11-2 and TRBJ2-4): EAGVAQSPRYKIIEKRQSVAFWCNPISGHATLYWYQQILGQGPKLLIQFQNNGVVDDSQLPKDRFSAERLKGVDSTLKIQPAKLEDSAVYLCASSVVRDDIQYFGAGTRLSVL.

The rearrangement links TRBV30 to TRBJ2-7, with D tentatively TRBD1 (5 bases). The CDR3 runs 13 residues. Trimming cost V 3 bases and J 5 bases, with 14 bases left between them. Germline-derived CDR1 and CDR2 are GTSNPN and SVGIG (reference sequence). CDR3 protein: CAWSQGSRNEQYF. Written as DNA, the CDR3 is TGTGCCTGGAGCCAGGGTAGTCGGAACGAGCAGTACTTC.

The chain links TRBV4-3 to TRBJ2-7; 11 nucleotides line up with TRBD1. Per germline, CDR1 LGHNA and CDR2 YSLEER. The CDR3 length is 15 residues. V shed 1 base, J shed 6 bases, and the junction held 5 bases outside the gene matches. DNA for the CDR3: TGCGCCAGCAGCCAAGCCAGGACAGGGGGCTCCGAGCAGTACTTC. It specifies CASSQARTGGSEQYF.

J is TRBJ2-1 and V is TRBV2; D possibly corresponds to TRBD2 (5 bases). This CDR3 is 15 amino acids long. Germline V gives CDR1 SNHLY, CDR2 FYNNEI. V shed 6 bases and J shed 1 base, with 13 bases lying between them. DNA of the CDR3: TGTGCCAGCAGCAGAGGGCTAGGGTCCTACAATGAGCAGTTCTTC. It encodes CASSRGLGSYNEQFF.

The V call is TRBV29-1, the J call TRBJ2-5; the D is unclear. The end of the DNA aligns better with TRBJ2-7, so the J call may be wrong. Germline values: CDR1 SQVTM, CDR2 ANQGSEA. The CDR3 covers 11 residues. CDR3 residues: CSVEGSSEQYF. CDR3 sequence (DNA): TGCAGCGTTGAGGGCAGTAGCGAGCAGTACTTC.

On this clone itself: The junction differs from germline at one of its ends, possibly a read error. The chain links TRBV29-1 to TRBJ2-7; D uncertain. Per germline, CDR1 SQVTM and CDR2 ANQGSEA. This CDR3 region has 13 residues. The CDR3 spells CSVEEQSSYGQYF. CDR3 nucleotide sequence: TGCAGCGTTGAGGAACAGTCTAGTTACGGGCAGTACTTC.

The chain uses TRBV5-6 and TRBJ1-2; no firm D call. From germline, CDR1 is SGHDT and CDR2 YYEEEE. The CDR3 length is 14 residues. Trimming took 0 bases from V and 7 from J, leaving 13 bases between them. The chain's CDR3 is CASSLVGGEGGYTF. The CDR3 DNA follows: TGTGCCAGCAGCTTGGTCGGCGGGGAGGGTGGCTACACCTTC. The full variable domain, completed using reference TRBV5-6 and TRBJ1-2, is DAGVTQSPTHLIKTRGQQVTLRCSPKSGHDTVSWYQQALGQGPQFIFQYYEEEERQRGNFPDRFSGHQFPNYSSELNVNALLLGDSALYLCASSLVGGEGGYTFGSGTRLTVV.

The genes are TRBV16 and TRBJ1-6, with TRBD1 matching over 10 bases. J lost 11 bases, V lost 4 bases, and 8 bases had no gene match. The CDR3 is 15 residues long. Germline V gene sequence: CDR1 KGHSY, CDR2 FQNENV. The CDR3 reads CASSPLTGGMTPLHF. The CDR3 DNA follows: TGTGCCAGCAGCCCGTTGACAGGGGGCATGACACCCCTCCACTTT.

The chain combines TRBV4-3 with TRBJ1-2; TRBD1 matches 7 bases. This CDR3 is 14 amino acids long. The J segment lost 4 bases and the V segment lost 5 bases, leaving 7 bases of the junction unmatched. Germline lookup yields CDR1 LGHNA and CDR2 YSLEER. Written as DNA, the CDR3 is TGCGCCAGCAGCGATACAGGGGACCTCTATGGCTACACCTTC. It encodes CASSDTGDLYGYTF.

As DNA, the CDR3 is TGCAGCGGTGTAACAGGGGGCACTGAAGCTTTCTTT. It translates to CSGVTGGTEAFF. The V and J genes are TRBV29-1 and TRBJ1-1, with 8 bases identical to TRBD1. From germline, CDR1 is SQVTM and CDR2 ANQGSEA. V lost 7 bases and J lost 4; bases outside the gene matches: 5. This CDR3 comprises 12 residues.